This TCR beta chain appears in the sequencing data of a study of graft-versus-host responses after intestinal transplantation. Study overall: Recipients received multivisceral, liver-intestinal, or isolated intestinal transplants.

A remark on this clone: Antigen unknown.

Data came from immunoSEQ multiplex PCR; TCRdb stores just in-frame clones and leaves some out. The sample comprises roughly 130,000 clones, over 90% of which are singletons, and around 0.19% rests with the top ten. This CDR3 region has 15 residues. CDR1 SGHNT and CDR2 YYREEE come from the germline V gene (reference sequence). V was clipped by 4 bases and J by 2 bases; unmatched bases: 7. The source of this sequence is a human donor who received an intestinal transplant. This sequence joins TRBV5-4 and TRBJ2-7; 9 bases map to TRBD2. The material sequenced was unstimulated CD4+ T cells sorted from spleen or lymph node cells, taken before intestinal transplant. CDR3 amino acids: CASSPGRGGAYEQYF. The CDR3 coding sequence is TGTGCCAGCAGCCCCGGGCGGGGGGGGGCCTACGAGCAGTACTTC.